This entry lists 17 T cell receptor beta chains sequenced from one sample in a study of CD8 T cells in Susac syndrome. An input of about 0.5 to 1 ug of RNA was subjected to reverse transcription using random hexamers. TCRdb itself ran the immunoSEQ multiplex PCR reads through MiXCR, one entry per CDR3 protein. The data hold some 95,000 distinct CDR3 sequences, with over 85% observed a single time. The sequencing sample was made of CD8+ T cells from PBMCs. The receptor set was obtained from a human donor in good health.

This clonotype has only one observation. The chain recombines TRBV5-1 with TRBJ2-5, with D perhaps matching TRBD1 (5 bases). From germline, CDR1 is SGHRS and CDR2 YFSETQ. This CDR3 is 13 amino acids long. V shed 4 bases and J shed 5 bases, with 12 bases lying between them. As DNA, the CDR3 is TGCGCCAGCAGCGGTTCAGGGTCGGAGACCCAGTACTTC. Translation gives CASSGSGSETQYF.

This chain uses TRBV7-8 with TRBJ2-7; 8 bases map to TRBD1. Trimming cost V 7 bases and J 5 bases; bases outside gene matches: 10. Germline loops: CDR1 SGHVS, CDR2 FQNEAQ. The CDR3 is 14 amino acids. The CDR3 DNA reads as TGTGCCAGCAAGTCTGGACAGGGATGGGACGAGCAGTACTTC. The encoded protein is CASKSGQGWDEQYF.

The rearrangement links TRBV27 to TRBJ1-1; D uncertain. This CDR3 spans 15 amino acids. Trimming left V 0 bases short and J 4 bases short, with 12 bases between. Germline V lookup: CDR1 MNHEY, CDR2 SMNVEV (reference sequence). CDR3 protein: CASSLSGRGGTEAFF. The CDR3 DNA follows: TGTGCCAGCAGTTTATCTGGGCGTGGTGGCACTGAAGCTTTCTTT.

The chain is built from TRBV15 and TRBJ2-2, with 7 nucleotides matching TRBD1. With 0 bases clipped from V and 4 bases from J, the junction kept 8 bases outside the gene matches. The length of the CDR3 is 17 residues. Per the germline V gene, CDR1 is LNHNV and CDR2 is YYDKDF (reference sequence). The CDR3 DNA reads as TGTGCCACCAGCAGAGAAGGGTTCGCAGGGGGCACCGGGGAGCTGTTTTTT. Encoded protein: CATSREGFAGGTGELFF.

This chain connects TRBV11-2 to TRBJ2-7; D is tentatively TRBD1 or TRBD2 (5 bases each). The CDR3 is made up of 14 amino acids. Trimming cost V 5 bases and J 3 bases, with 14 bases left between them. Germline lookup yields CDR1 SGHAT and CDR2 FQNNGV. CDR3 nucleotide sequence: TGTGCCAGCAGCAGTCGGGGCCTTAGCTACGAGCAGTACTTC. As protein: CASSSRGLSYEQYF.

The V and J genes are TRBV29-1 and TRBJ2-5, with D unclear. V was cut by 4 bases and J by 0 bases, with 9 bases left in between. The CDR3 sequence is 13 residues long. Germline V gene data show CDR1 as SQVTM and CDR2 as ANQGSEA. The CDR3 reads CSVVGVYQETQYF. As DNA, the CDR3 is TGCAGCGTTGTGGGCGTCTACCAAGAGACCCAGTACTTC.

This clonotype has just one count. The CDR3 coding sequence is TGTGCCAGCAGCTTGGAACTAGCGGGGGGGCTGAACGGGGAGCTGTTTTTT. It translates to CASSLELAGGLNGELFF. The J gene is TRBJ2-2, the V gene TRBV5-4; 13 bases are a match to TRBD2. V shed 0 bases and J 7 bases; nucleotides not matched to a gene: 6. Germline V gene sequence: CDR1 SGHNT, CDR2 YYREEE (reference sequence). This CDR3 is built from 17 residues.

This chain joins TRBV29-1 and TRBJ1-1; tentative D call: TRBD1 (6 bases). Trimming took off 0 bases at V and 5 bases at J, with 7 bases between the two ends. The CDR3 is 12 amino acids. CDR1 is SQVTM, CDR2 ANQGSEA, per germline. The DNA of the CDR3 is TGCAGCGTTGAAGAAGGGGGAACTGAAGCTTTCTTT. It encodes CSVEEGGTEAFF.

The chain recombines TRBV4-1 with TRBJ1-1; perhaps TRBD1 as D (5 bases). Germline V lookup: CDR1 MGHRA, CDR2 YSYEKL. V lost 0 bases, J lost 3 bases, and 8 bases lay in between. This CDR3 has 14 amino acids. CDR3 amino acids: CASSQDWGDTEAFF. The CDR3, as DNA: TGCGCCAGCAGCCAAGATTGGGGGGACACTGAAGCTTTCTTT.

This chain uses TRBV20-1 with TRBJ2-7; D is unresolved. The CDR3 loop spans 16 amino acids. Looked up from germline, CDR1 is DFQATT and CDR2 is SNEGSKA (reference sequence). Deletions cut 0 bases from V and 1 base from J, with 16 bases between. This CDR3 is CSARDSPDVWSYEQYF. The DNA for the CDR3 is TGCAGTGCTAGAGATTCCCCCGACGTCTGGTCCTACGAGCAGTACTTC.

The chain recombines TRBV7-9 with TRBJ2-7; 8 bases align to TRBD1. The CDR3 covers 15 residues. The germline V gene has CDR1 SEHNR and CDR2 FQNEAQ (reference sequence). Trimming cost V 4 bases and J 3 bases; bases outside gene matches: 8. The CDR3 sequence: CASSSQGVPGYEQYF. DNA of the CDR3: TGTGCCAGCAGCTCACAGGGGGTGCCAGGCTACGAGCAGTACTTC. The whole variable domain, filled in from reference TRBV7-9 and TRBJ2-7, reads DTGVSQNPRHKITKRGQNVTFRCDPISEHNRLYWYRQTLGQGPEFLTYFQNEAQLEKSRLLSDRFSAERPKGSFSTLEIQRTEQGDSAMYLCASSSQGVPGYEQYFGPGTRLTVT.

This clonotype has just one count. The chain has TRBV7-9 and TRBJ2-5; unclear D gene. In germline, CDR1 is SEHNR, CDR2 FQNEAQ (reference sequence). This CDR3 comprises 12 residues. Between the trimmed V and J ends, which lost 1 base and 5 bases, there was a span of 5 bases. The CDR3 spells CASSLVTETQYF. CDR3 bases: TGTGCCAGCAGCTTAGTGACGGAGACCCAGTACTTC.

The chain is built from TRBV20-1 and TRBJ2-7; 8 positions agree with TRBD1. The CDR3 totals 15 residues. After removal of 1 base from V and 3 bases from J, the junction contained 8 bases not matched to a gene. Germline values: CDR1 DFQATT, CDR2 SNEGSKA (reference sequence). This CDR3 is CSARGGTGRIYEQYF. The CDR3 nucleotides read TGCAGTGCTAGAGGAGGGACAGGAAGGATCTACGAGCAGTACTTC.

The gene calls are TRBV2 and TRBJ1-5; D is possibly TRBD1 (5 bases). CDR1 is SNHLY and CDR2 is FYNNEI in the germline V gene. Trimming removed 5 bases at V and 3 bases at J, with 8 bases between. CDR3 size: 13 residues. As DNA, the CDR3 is TGTGCCAGCAGTTGGGGGTTCAATCAGCCCCAGCATTTT. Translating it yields CASSWGFNQPQHF.

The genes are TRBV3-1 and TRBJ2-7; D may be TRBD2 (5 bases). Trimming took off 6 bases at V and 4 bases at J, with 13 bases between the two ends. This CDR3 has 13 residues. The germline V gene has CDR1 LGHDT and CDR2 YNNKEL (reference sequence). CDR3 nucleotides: TGTGCCAGCAGGCGGGCCACTTCTTACGAGCAGTACTTC. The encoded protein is CASRRATSYEQYF.

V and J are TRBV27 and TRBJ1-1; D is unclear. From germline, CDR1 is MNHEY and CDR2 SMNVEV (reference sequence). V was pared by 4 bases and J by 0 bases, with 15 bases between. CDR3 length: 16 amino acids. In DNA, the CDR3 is TGTGCCAGCAGTTCCGGGGTCTTGGGGTTGAACACTGAAGCTTTCTTT. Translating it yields CASSSGVLGLNTEAFF.

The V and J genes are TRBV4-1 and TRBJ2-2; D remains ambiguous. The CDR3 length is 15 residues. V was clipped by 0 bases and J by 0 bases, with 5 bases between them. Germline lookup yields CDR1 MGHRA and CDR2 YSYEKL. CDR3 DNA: TGCGCCAGCAGCCAAGACCCCCCGAACACCGGGGAGCTGTTTTTT. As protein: CASSQDPPNTGELFF.